This T cell receptor beta chain was identified during a study of CD8+CD57+ T cells in acquired aplastic anemia. Turning to the study itself: Sorted CD4+ and CD8+ cells gave a mean 3.2 ug DNA, range about 0.19 to 27.4 ug. Study results and limitations: Patients and controls had in common 25 to 30 CD8+ CDR3 sequences.

Only patients with CD8+CD57+ cell expansion on flow cytometry were chosen for sequencing. The patients all had a severe acquired aplastic anemia diagnosis. Blood came from patients not yet given any therapy. Genomic DNA provided the template from which TCR beta VDJ and CDR3 profiles were obtained. TCRdb processed the reads anew with MiXCR; each CDR3 protein has one entry. The top ten hold about 20% of the sample, which has 210,000 or so distinct CDR3 sequences, 40% to 60% seen once. In regard to this clonotype: Its antigen is unidentified.

This TCR was sampled from a human donor with aplastic anemia. Sequenced input: sorted CD4+, CD8+, or CD8+CD57+ T cells (not recorded which) from PBMCs.

This chain's CDR3 is CATGKDGNGYTF. CDR3 sequence (DNA): TGTGCCACCGGTAAAGACGGAAATGGCTACACCTTC. This chain connects TRBV12-3 or TRBV12-4 to TRBJ1-2; D is unclear. The V end was cut by 10 bases, the J end by 6 bases, with 15 bases between. The CDR3 totals 12 residues.